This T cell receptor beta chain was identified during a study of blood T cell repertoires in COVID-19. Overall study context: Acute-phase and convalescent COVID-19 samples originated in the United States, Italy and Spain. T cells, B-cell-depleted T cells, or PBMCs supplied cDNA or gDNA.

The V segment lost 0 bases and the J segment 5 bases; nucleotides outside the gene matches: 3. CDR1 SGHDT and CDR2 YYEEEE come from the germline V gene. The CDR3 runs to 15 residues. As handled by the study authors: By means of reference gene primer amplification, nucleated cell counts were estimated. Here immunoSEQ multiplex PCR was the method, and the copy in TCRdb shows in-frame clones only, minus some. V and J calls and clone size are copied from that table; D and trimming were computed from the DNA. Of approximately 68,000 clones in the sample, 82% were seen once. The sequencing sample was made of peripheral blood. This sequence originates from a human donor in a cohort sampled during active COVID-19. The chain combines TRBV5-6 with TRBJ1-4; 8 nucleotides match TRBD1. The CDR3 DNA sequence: TGTGCCAGCAGCTTGGCAAGACAGGGGAATGAAAAACTGTTTTTT. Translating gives CASSLARQGNEKLFF.